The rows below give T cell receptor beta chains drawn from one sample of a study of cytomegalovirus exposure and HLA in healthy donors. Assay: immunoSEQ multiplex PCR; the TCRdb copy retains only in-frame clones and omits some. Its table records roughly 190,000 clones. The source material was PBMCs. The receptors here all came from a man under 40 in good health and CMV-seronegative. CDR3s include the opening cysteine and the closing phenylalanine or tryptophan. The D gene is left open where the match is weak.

CDR3: CSVERRLYNEQFF
D: .
V: TRBV29-1
J: TRBJ2-1

CDR3: CVRSPGTGGKNGELFF
D: .
V: TRBV7-5
J: TRBJ2-2

CDR3: CASSQRTETPLHF
D: .
V: TRBV9
J: TRBJ1-6

CDR3: CAWSYRAGQPQHF
D: .
V: TRBV30
J: TRBJ1-5

CDR3: CASSYGDRLNTEAFF
D: .
V: TRBV6-5
J: TRBJ1-1

CDR3: CASRKTGGREKLFF
D: TRBD1
V: TRBV28
J: TRBJ1-4

CDR3: CASSGQGAGSPLHF
D: TRBD1
V: TRBV5-1
J: TRBJ1-6

CDR3: CASSLGTGAYEQYF
D: TRBD1
V: TRBV4-1
J: TRBJ2-7

CDR3: CASSSGTSSSYNEQFF
D: .
V: TRBV28
J: TRBJ2-1

CDR3: CASSEGLAQETQYF
D: TRBD2
V: TRBV10-1
J: TRBJ2-5

CDR3: CASSPLQGARSEAFF
D: TRBD1
V: TRBV6-5
J: TRBJ1-1

CDR3: CASSQAGGLADPTDTQYF
D: TRBD2
V: TRBV19
J: TRBJ2-3

CDR3: CASSSGTGIQPQHF
D: TRBD1
V: TRBV5-1
J: TRBJ1-5

CDR3: CASSQTGTSGGHSYEQYF
D: TRBD2
V: TRBV4-2
J: TRBJ2-7

CDR3: CASAQGESGGYTF
D: TRBD1
V: TRBV7-9
J: TRBJ1-2

CDR3: CASSEPRTGSNQPQHF
D: TRBD1
V: TRBV10-1
J: TRBJ1-5

CDR3: CASSLGGMAGKVFFNEQFF
D: .
V: TRBV11-2
J: TRBJ2-1

CDR3: CASSLGGLGQSSYEQYF
D: .
V: TRBV5-1
J: .

CDR3: CASSSGDSSQPQHF
D: .
V: TRBV5-1
J: TRBJ1-5

CDR3: CSAGGNYGYTF
D: .
V: TRBV20-1
J: TRBJ1-2

CDR3: CASSLRSTHTNYGYTF
D: .
V: TRBV5-1
J: TRBJ1-2

CDR3: CASSLRQGSHEQYF
D: TRBD1
V: TRBV4-1
J: TRBJ2-7

CDR3: CASSSTSVYEQYF
D: TRBD2
V: TRBV5-4
J: TRBJ2-7

CDR3: CASSLRGWETQYF
D: .
V: TRBV5-4
J: TRBJ2-5

CDR3: CASSLYGKNTEAFF
D: .
V: TRBV7-9
J: TRBJ1-1

CDR3: CASFLSPGTLYGYTF
D: .
V: TRBV5-4
J: TRBJ1-2

CDR3: CASRAGGFYEQYF
D: TRBD1
V: TRBV25-1
J: TRBJ2-7

CDR3: CASSQRSQGVSGNTIYF
D: TRBD1
V: TRBV4-1
J: TRBJ1-3

CDR3: CASSYNTGNTEAFF
D: .
V: TRBV7-2
J: TRBJ1-1

CDR3: CASSESGAVAGVTGELFF
D: TRBD2
V: TRBV10-1
J: TRBJ2-2

CDR3: CASSLVWVAGVGSYNEQFF
D: TRBD2
V: TRBV5-1
J: TRBJ2-1

CDR3: CASSLEALQPQHF
D: .
V: TRBV7-2
J: TRBJ1-5

CDR3: CASSYSRAGGVNEQFF
D: TRBD2
V: TRBV6-6
J: TRBJ2-1